What follows describes a single T cell receptor beta chain. As yet, its antigen is unknown. Trimming at V came to 3 bases and at J to 5 bases, leaving 9 bases not matched to a gene. The germline V gene has CDR1 SGDLS and CDR2 YYNGEE. CDR3 length: 15 amino acids. This entry is derived from a study of beta chain features in type 1 diabetes. Study background: No patient-donor differences in age, gender, total cells or subset yield. Study observations and caveats: Sequencing the cDNA could make cells with high TCR expression show up more than they should. Naive, central memory and Treg TCRB repertoires appeared more alike in patients than in healthy donors. Type 1 diabetes patients had TCRB CDR3s that were shorter (moderately but significantly so) in all four CD4+ subsets.

Expressed TCRB transcripts were sequenced because the isolated RNA had all been reverse transcribed beforehand. Only in-frame clones appear in the TCRdb table, and some are missing; sequencing was by immunoSEQ multiplex PCR. This table holds nearly 700,000 clones, 10% to 15% found once. CD4+ naive, central memory, regulatory and stem cell-like memory subsets were isolated by sorting on CD45RO/CCR7/CD25/CD127/CD95/CD27. This sequence joins TRBV9 and TRBJ2-3; 7 bases map to TRBD2. This TCR came from a man younger than 35 with type 1 diabetes. Specimen: naive CD4+ T cells from blood. As DNA, the CDR3 is TGTGCCAGCAGCGCTCTAGCGGCCGGAGAAGATACGCAGTATTTT. The encoded protein is CASSALAAGEDTQYF.